Included here is one TCR beta chain sequence, with context. What it recognizes is unknown. The CDR3 has 16 residues. The germline CDR1 and CDR2 sequences are KGHSH and LQKENI. V lost 3 bases to trimming and J lost 7 bases, with 19 bases between them. This entry is derived from a study of T cell repertoires and HLA-DP antigens. Across the whole study: CD4+ T cells were cocultured with HeLa cells expressing HLA-DP. One alloantigen had about nine groove amino acid differences from self, the other one. The donors, ranging 18-to-29 to 60-to-69 years, included a couple of males and one female.

Study-wide findings and caveats: Previously undetected clones averaged approximately 34% and 48% against the two alleles respectively.

Clones were read by immunoSEQ multiplex PCR, and TCRdb kept only the in-frame ones, dropping some. This table has about 89,000 clones, around nine tenths appearing once. The sample taken for sequencing was CD4+ T cells from PBMCs. This chain connects TRBV18 to TRBJ1-5, with TRBD1 as a possible D gene (5 bases). This clonotype originated in a man aged 50 to 59 in good health and CMV-seronegative. As DNA, the CDR3 is TGTGCCAGCTCACCTGAAATAGGGGCGCGTGACCAGCCCCAGCATTTT. Protein: CASSPEIGARDQPQHF.